A selection of T cell receptor beta chains follows, all from one sample in a study of CD8 T cells in ankylosing spondylitis. MiXCR, applied by TCRdb to the 5' RACE reads, yields one record per CDR3 protein. Of 200,000 to 300,000 distinct CDR3 sequences in the sample, over 9.5% were seen once. The sequencing input was blood, either unsorted or a sorted T cell fraction (not recorded which). The receptors stem from a male donor with ankylosing spondylitis or in good health (not recorded which). CDR3s include the opening cysteine and the closing phenylalanine or tryptophan. D genes are given only for firm matches. Clone size is not always given. Where it is, it says once, few, many or a class for expanded clones.

abundance	v_gene	j_gene	d_gene	CDR3nt	CDR3aa
many	TRBV28	TRBJ2-2	TRBD2	TGTGCCAGCAGTGAACTAGCGGGGGGCTCCACCGGGGAGCTGTTTTTT	CASSELAGGSTGELFF
many	TRBV30	TRBJ1-1	-	TGTGCCTGGAGTGTACTAAAGGACAGAGAAGCTTTCTTT	CAWSVLKDREAFF
many	TRBV1	TRBJ2-7	-	TGCACCAGCAGCCAGGCACTGCGGGAGAGAGATTACGAGCAGTACTTC	CTSSQALRERDYEQYF
few	TRBV12-3/TRBV12-4	TRBJ2-2	TRBD1	TGTGCCACTCAGGGGGTATTCGGGGAGCTGTTTTTT	CATQGVFGELFF
many	TRBV7-2	TRBJ2-3	-	TGTGCCAGCAGCCGCGAATGGGGCACAGATACGCAGTATTTT	CASSREWGTDTQYF
few	TRBV18	TRBJ2-3	-	TGTGCCAGCTCACCACCGGTGGCCACAGATACGCAGTATTTT	CASSPPVATDTQYF
many	TRBV29-1	TRBJ2-4	-	TGCAGCGCTGGGACTGCTGCCAAAAACATTCAGTACTTC	CSAGTAAKNIQYF
many	TRBV10-3	TRBJ2-5	-	TGTGCCATCAGTGGGGACTCTCGGAAAGAGACCCAGTACTTC	CAISGDSRKETQYF
-	TRBV6-5	TRBJ2-2	-	TGTGCCAGCAGTTACGTCTCAGTCCGGGAGCTGTTTTTT	CASSYVSVRELFF
many	TRBV12-3/TRBV12-4	TRBJ1-1	-	TGTGCCAGCAGTTTAGTTGGGGGGGAAGCTTTCTTT	CASSLVGGEAFF
few	TRBV4-2	TRBJ2-1	TRBD2	TGTGCCAGCAGCCAGGAATTAGCGGGAGGGCCCCTCGATGAGCAGTTCTTC	CASSQELAGGPLDEQFF
many	TRBV5-3	TRBJ2-2	-	TGTGCCACTTACCCCTTGCCGGGGGGCGGTAGGACCGGGGAGCTGTTTTTT	CATYPLPGGGRTGELFF
many	TRBV9	TRBJ2-1	TRBD2	TGTGCCAGCAATAGCGGGGGGGCCAATGAGCAGTTCTTC	CASNSGGANEQFF
few	TRBV10-3	TRBJ1-6	-	TGTGCCATCAGTGATCGGCCACAGGGCTATAATTCACCCCTCCACTTT	CAISDRPQGYNSPLHF
many	TRBV5-1	TRBJ2-7	TRBD1	TGCGCCAGCAGCTACCTACCGGGACAGTCCTACGAGCAGTACTTC	CASSYLPGQSYEQYF
many	TRBV20-1	TRBJ1-1	-	TGCAGTGCGGGAGGTAGGGGATTGGCTGAAGCTTTCTTT	CSAGGRGLAEAFF
many	TRBV15	TRBJ2-5	-	TGTGCCACCAGCAGATCTGCTTCGAGGGGAGAGACCCAGTACTTC	CATSRSASRGETQYF
many	TRBV5-1	TRBJ2-7	-	TGCGCCAGCAGCTTGCCAGATTCCTACGAGCAGTACTTC	CASSLPDSYEQYF
-	TRBV5-1	TRBJ2-3	-	TGCGCCAGCAGCTTGGGGACCTACGGAGATACGCAGTATTTT	CASSLGTYGDTQYF
-	TRBV20-1	TRBJ2-1	-	TGCAGTGCTTCCGGGACTTCCTTCAATGAGCAGTTCTTC	CSASGTSFNEQFF
many	TRBV20-1	TRBJ1-5	TRBD1	TGCAGTGCTAGCGACAGGGGGCCCTATAGCAATCAGCCCCAGCATTTT	CSASDRGPYSNQPQHF
many	TRBV6-1	TRBJ1-2	TRBD1	TGTGCCAGCAGCCGGGACAGGGACTATGGCTACACCTTC	CASSRDRDYGYTF
-	TRBV5-1	TRBJ2-1	TRBD2	TGCGCCAGCAGCCTCCTCGGGACTAGCGGGGGAGATTATTACAATGAGCAGTTCTTC	CASSLLGTSGGDYYNEQFF
-	TRBV5-1	TRBJ2-5	TRBD2	TGCGCCAGCAGCTCGGGGGGATCTGGGGAGACCCAGTACTTC	CASSSGGSGETQYF
few	TRBV7-2	TRBJ2-4	-	TGTGCCAGCAGCTCGACAGGGAGGGGGAAAAACATTCAGTACTTC	CASSSTGRGKNIQYF
many	TRBV12-3/TRBV12-4	TRBJ2-2	TRBD1	TGTGCCAGCAGTCGGACAGGGTCCCGGAACACCGGGGAGCTGTTTTTT	CASSRTGSRNTGELFF
many	TRBV20-1	TRBJ2-3	-	TGCAGTGCTAGGTCACTTTCAGACACTATAGCAGATACGCAGTATTTT	CSARSLSDTIADTQYF
many	TRBV10-3	TRBJ2-3	-	TGTGCCGTGGGGGCGACCCCGGATACGCAGTATTTT	CAVGATPDTQYF
-	TRBV6-1	TRBJ2-5	-	TGTGCCAGCACCCGTGGAGGGGGTTCAGAGACCCAGTACTTC	CASTRGGGSETQYF
many	TRBV27	TRBJ2-7	-	TGTGCCAGTACCCCCAGGACGTCCTACGAGCAGTACTTC	CASTPRTSYEQYF
few	TRBV3-1	TRBJ1-6	-	TGTGCCAGCAGCCAAGACCCGTATTCACCCCTCCACTTT	CASSQDPYSPLHF
many	TRBV5-1	TRBJ2-7	-	TGCGCCAGCAGCTTACTACCCTCGGGGGACGCCTACGAGCAGTACTTC	CASSLLPSGDAYEQYF
many	TRBV20-1	TRBJ1-2	-	TGCAGTGCAGCGAAACCAGCCGCCTACTATGGCTACACCTTC	CSAAKPAAYYGYTF
many	TRBV20-1	TRBJ2-5	TRBD1	TGCAGTGCCCGCATCCGGGACAGGGCCGAGACCCAGTACTTC	CSARIRDRAETQYF
-	TRBV7-9	TRBJ1-1	-	TGTGCCAGCAGCTCCTGGACGAACACTGAAGCTTTCTTT	CASSSWTNTEAFF
many	TRBV7-8	TRBJ2-7	TRBD2	TGTGCCAGCAGCTTAGCGGGAGGGGTCTCCTACGAGCAGTACTTC	CASSLAGGVSYEQYF
many	TRBV10-3	TRBJ1-4	TRBD1	TGTGCCATCAGTCGACAGGGTTCAAATGAAAAACTGTTTTTT	CAISRQGSNEKLFF
many	TRBV29-1	TRBJ1-6	-	TGCAGGTGGGCCGGCGGCCTGAGCTCCTATAATTCACCCCTCCACTTT	CRWAGGLSSYNSPLHF
many	TRBV20-1	TRBJ2-3	-	TGCAGTGCTAAGCCGCAAGGGGGGGGACTAAGCCTCGCAGATACGCAGTATTTT	CSAKPQGGGLSLADTQYF
-	TRBV10-3	TRBJ2-2	TRBD2	TGTGCCATCAGCGCTCTAGCGGGGCTAAACACCGGGGAGCTGTTTTTT	CAISALAGLNTGELFF
few	TRBV11-2	TRBJ2-2	-	TGTGCCAGCAGTTTAGGGCAATCGAACACCGGGGAGCTGTTTTTT	CASSLGQSNTGELFF
many	TRBV3-1	TRBJ2-5	TRBD2	TGTGCCAGCAGCCATCGGGAGGTGCGGGGACGAGAGACCCAGTACTTC	CASSHREVRGRETQYF
many	TRBV25-1	TRBJ2-3	-	TGTGCCAGCAGTGAAGGAACAGGGCGCACAGATACGCAGTATTTT	CASSEGTGRTDTQYF
many	TRBV3-1	TRBJ2-6	TRBD2	TGTGCCAGCAGCCCGCTAGTCCCGGGACTAGCGGGAGCAGGGGCCAACGTCCTGACTTTC	CASSPLVPGLAGAGANVLTF
once	TRBV12-3/TRBV12-4	TRBJ1-3	-	TGTGCCAGCAGTTTGTTACCGGGAAACACCATATATTTT	CASSLLPGNTIYF
-	TRBV21-1	TRBJ2-7	-	TGTGCCAGCAGCAAGCTATCCACTTCCCTCGGGGAGCAGTACTTC	CASSKLSTSLGEQYF
many	TRBV5-1	TRBJ2-4	-	TGCGCCAGCAGCTTGGAGGGCAATGGGAACATTCAGTACTTC	CASSLEGNGNIQYF
many	TRBV27	TRBJ1-1	TRBD1	TGTGCCAGCAGTCTCCCCGACAGGGAGGCTTTCTTT	CASSLPDREAFF
many	TRBV12-5	TRBJ2-2	-	TGTGCTAGTGGTTTGGTCCCGAACACCGGGGAGCTGTTTTTT	CASGLVPNTGELFF
many	TRBV20-1	TRBJ2-1	TRBD2	TGCAGTGCTTTTACTAGCGGGAGATCCTACAATGAGCAGTTCTTC	CSAFTSGRSYNEQFF
many	TRBV20-1	TRBJ1-2	TRBD1	TGCAGTGCTCCTCGACAGGGGGTAGACTATGGCTACACCTTC	CSAPRQGVDYGYTF
many	TRBV14	TRBJ1-1	-	TGTGCCAGCAGCCAAGGAACGGGAGTGGGGTCCGAGGTGGCTTTCTTT	CASSQGTGVGSEVAFF
many	TRBV4-1	TRBJ2-5	-	TGCGCCAGCAGCCAAGATCAAGCGGCCCCTGAGACCCAGTACTTC	CASSQDQAAPETQYF
-	TRBV6-1	TRBJ2-7	-	TGTGCCAGCAGTCCCGTAGCGGAGGCCTCCTCGGAGCAGTACTTC	CASSPVAEASSEQYF
many	TRBV9	TRBJ2-1	TRBD2	TGTGCCAGCAGCGTAGCTAGCGGGAGCCCTCTGACTTACAATGAGCAGTTCTTC	CASSVASGSPLTYNEQFF
many	TRBV5-1	TRBJ2-3	-	TGCGCCACCCAGCTGGACTTCCACCCTAGCACAGATACGCAGTATTTT	CATQLDFHPSTDTQYF
many	TRBV7-2	TRBJ2-7	-	TGTGCCAGCAGCTTAGAGGCCAGTCGAGTGGGATACGAGCAGTACTTC	CASSLEASRVGYEQYF
few	TRBV27	TRBJ2-2	TRBD1	TGTGCCAGCAGTTTTGACAGGGGGGACACCGGGGAGCTGTTTTTT	CASSFDRGDTGELFF
many	TRBV2	TRBJ2-4	TRBD1	TGTGCCAGCAGGGAGACAGGGGCGGCCAAAAACATTCAGTACTTC	CASRETGAAKNIQYF